This T cell receptor (beta chain) was retrieved from a study of blood T cell repertoires in COVID-19. This CDR3 has 14 residues. V was cut by 6 bases and J by 5 bases, with 14 bases left in between. CDR1 and CDR2 (germline): MNHEY, SMNVEV (reference sequence). Sequenced by immunoSEQ multiplex PCR; TCRdb stores in-frame clones only, minus some. Counted here are 220,000 or so clones, 75% to 90% occurring once; the ten biggest clones make up under 3.5%. The study recruited people aged about 18 to 95 years across 20 to 30 US areas. This clone appeared once. The chain combines TRBV27 with TRBJ2-1; tentative D call: TRBD2 (6 bases). Specimen: PBMCs or T cells enriched from blood (not recorded which). The TCR sequence derives from a woman aged 18-29 years in a cohort exposed to, infected with or recovered from COVID-19 (not recorded which). This CDR3 is CASRTGVPNNEQFF. DNA for the CDR3: TGTGCCAGCAGGACGGGAGTTCCGAACAATGAGCAGTTCTTC.